This T cell receptor (beta chain) was documented in a study of siplizumab effects on memory and regulatory T cells. General study findings and limits: Roughly 75-95% of proliferating CD4+ or CD8+ clones defied assignment to a naive or memory phenotype.

Trimming removed 6 bases at V and 0 bases at J, with 11 bases between. CDR1 is MNHEY, CDR2 SVGAGI, per germline. The CDR3 length is 14 residues. The protocol was immunoSEQ multiplex PCR, while the TCRdb copy is restricted to in-frame clones and leaves out a portion. The table records around 100,000 clones, more than 85% of them present only once. Details on this clone: Antigen: not known.

Sequencing used Tregs sorted from blood. The sequence came from a human donor in good health. V and J are TRBV6-5 and TRBJ1-1; weak D call: TRBD1 (5 bases). The CDR3 sequence: CASRLGPMNTEAFF. The CDR3 nucleotides are TGTGCCAGCAGACTGGGACCCATGAACACTGAAGCTTTCTTT.